The next 17 T cell receptor beta chains were all read from a single sample in a study of CD8 T cells in Susac syndrome. The RNA, about 0.5 to 1 ug, was put through reverse transcription using random hexamers. TCRdb re-analysed the immunoSEQ multiplex PCR reads in MiXCR, keeping a single row per CDR3 protein. The sample shows roughly 150,000 distinct CDR3 sequences, approximately 94% of them seen only once. Sequenced input: CD4+ T cells from PBMCs. These TCRs come from a human donor with multiple sclerosis.

This chain uses TRBV3-1 with TRBJ2-2; D is unclear. V shed 0 bases and J shed 0 bases, with 11 bases lying between them. CDR3 length: 17 amino acids. CDR1 and CDR2 from the germline V gene are LGHDT and YNNKEL (reference sequence). CDR3 sequence (DNA): TGTGCCAGCAGCCAAGAAACAAGCGTCGCGAACACCGGGGAGCTGTTTTTT. This encodes CASSQETSVANTGELFF.

The V and J genes are TRBV6-8 and TRBJ2-4, with D perhaps assigned TRBD1 or TRBD2 (6 bases each). In germline, CDR1 is MNHGY, CDR2 SAAAGT. The V end lost 3 bases, the J end lost 3 bases, and 9 bases lay between the germline ends. The CDR3 is 14 amino acids. CDR3 amino acids: CASSYEGGKNIQYF. Written as DNA, the CDR3 is TGTGCCAGCAGTTATGAGGGGGGCAAAAACATTCAGTACTTC.

The genes are TRBV3-1 and TRBJ1-2; 7 bases map to TRBD1. CDR1 is LGHDT and CDR2 is YNNKEL in the germline V gene (reference sequence). The CDR3 loop spans 15 amino acids. V lost 7 bases, J lost 3 bases, and 11 bases stayed unmatched. CDR3 protein: CASTPWTGGDYGYTF. The CDR3 nucleotides read TGTGCCAGCACTCCCTGGACAGGAGGGGACTATGGCTACACCTTC.

This clonotype was seen a single time. The chain has TRBV20-1 and TRBJ2-3, with D unclear. The CDR3 is 14 amino acids. V shed 3 bases and J shed 0 bases, with 10 bases lying between them. From germline, CDR1 is DFQATT and CDR2 SNEGSKA (reference sequence). Here the CDR3 reads CSASDASSTDTQYF. The CDR3 DNA reads TGCAGTGCTAGTGATGCTTCTAGCACAGATACGCAGTATTTT.

This clonotype was detected only once. This chain connects TRBV6-1 to TRBJ1-5; 8 positions match TRBD1. CDR3 length: 17 amino acids. Per the germline V gene, CDR1 is MNHNS and CDR2 is SASEGT. Losses at the gene ends were 2 bases for V and 3 bases for J; bases not matched to a gene: 9. As DNA, the CDR3 is TGTGCCAGCAGTGAACGGACAGGGTCGGGTCTCAATCAGCCCCAGCATTTT. The encoded protein is CASSERTGSGLNQPQHF.

This clonotype came up once. The V call is TRBV30, the J call TRBJ2-7, with 7 bases that match TRBD2. The CDR3 is 12 residues long. Trimming removed 8 bases from V and 3 bases from J; junction bases left unmatched: 7. Germline V gene lookup returns CDR1 GTSNPN and CDR2 SVGIG (reference sequence). The CDR3 spells CAGEGLGYEQYF. The DNA of the CDR3 is TGTGCCGGGGAGGGTCTTGGCTACGAGCAGTACTTC.

Notes on this clonotype: One end of the junction is discordant with germline, which a read error may explain. The chain has TRBV18 and TRBJ2-5, with D possibly matching TRBD1 (5 bases). The length of the CDR3 is 14 residues. Germline V gene sequence: CDR1 KGHSH, CDR2 LQKENI. DNA for the CDR3: TGTTCCAGCTCACCAAGCAGGGTTAAGGAGACCCAGTACTTC. The encoded protein is CSSSPSRVKETQYF.

J is TRBJ2-4 and V is TRBV27; maybe TRBD2 (6 bases). In germline, CDR1 is MNHEY, CDR2 SMNVEV (reference sequence). Deletions cut 3 bases from V and 8 bases from J, with 11 bases between. This CDR3 region has 13 residues. The CDR3 loop is CASSLRREDIQYF. In DNA form, the CDR3 reads TGTGCCAGCAGTTTGAGAAGGGAGGACATTCAGTACTTC.

V is TRBV20-1 and J is TRBJ1-4; TRBD1 is a possible D gene (5 bases). Trimming removed 7 bases at V and 8 bases at J, with 8 bases between. Germline V gene data show CDR1 as DFQATT and CDR2 as SNEGSKA (reference sequence). The CDR3 length is 10 residues. CDR3 region: CSVGEEKLFF. The CDR3 region has the DNA TGCAGTGTGGGGGAAGAAAAACTGTTTTTT.

The V and J genes are TRBV11-2 and TRBJ1-3, with 9 positions matching TRBD1. The germline CDR1 and CDR2 sequences are SGHAT and FQNNGV. The CDR3 totals 18 residues. Trimming at V came to 6 bases and at J to 0 bases, leaving 12 bases not matched to a gene. The DNA for the CDR3 is TGTGCCAGCAGGGATACCGGGACAGGGCTATTCTCTGGAAACACCATATATTTT. It encodes CASRDTGTGLFSGNTIYF.

The chain recombines TRBV29-1 with TRBJ2-7, with a possible D match to TRBD2 (6 bases). This CDR3 has 13 residues. Trimming shortened V by 7 bases and J by 3 bases, and 16 bases separated the two germline ends. The germline CDR1 and CDR2 sequences are SQVTM and ANQGSEA. The CDR3 coding sequence is TGCAGCGCTCGCCCTAGCGCACACTACGAGCAGTACTTC. Protein sequence: CSARPSAHYEQYF.

The count of this clonotype is one. The chain recombines TRBV20-1 with TRBJ1-5, with TRBD1 matching over 7 bases. The CDR3 is 15 amino acids. Germline CDR1 and CDR2: DFQATT and SNEGSKA (reference sequence). The J segment lost 1 base and the V segment lost 6 bases, leaving 9 bases of the junction unmatched. CDR3 nucleotides: TGCAGTGCCCGTACAGGGGAGGGGAGCAATCAGCCCCAGCATTTT. Its protein product is CSARTGEGSNQPQHF.

The count of this clonotype is one. The genes are TRBV2 and TRBJ1-1, with D maybe TRBD1 (5 bases). The CDR3 consists of 12 residues. Germline-derived CDR1 and CDR2 are SNHLY and FYNNEI. Trimming removed 2 bases at V and 6 bases at J, with 7 bases between. CDR3 loop: CASSESRAEAFF. The CDR3 nucleotides are TGTGCCAGCAGTGAAAGCAGGGCTGAAGCTTTCTTT.

This chain uses TRBV20-1 with TRBJ2-3; possibly TRBD2 for D (6 bases). V lost 3 bases and J lost 2, with 15 bases in between. This CDR3 region has 15 residues. Germline CDR1 is DFQATT and CDR2 is SNEGSKA (reference sequence). The CDR3 DNA is TGCAGTGCTAGCGCGCAGCGGGCCTACACAGATACGCAGTATTTT. Translating gives CSASAQRAYTDTQYF.

V is TRBV24-1 and J is TRBJ2-1; no definite D call. The germline V gene encodes CDR1 KGHDR and CDR2 SFDVKD. CDR3 size: 16 residues. Trimming left V 2 bases short and J 6 bases short, with 16 bases between. CDR3 amino acids: CATSDSQGPWGNEQFF. The CDR3 region has the DNA TGTGCCACCAGTGATTCGCAAGGGCCTTGGGGCAATGAGCAGTTCTTC.

The CDR3: CASGPNNQPQHF. In DNA, the CDR3 is TGTGCTAGTGGTCCGAATAATCAGCCCCAGCATTTT. The chain combines TRBV12-5 with TRBJ1-5, with unresolved D. V was clipped by 5 bases and J by 4 bases, with 6 bases between them. The V gene's germline CDR1 is LGHNT and CDR2 FRNRAP. The CDR3 has 12 residues.

V gene TRBV7-2 combines with J gene TRBJ1-1; no firm D call. The CDR3 contains 13 residues. Trimming left V 0 bases short and J 1 base short, with 3 bases between. Per the germline V gene, CDR1 is SGHTA and CDR2 is FQGNSA. The CDR3: CASSLAPNTEAFF. The CDR3, as DNA: TGTGCCAGCAGCTTAGCCCCGAACACTGAAGCTTTCTTT.